The entry that follows covers one T cell receptor (beta chain) sequence. The CDR3 consists of 11 residues. V lost 6 bases to trimming and J lost 13 bases, with 15 bases between them. Assay: immunoSEQ multiplex PCR; the TCRdb copy retains only in-frame clones and omits some. This table has more than 300,000 clones, approximately 91% appearing once. This entry is derived from a study of blood T cell repertoires in COVID-19. The genes are TRBV12-3 or TRBV12-4 and TRBJ1-1, with D possibly being TRBD1 (6 bases). Sequencing was done on a sample of peripheral blood. This clonotype was sampled from a woman between 65 and 79 years old with COVID-19, enrolled during active disease. CDR3 loop: CASSRDTSSFF. CDR3 DNA sequence: TGTGCCAGCAGCCGGGACACTAGTAGTTTCTTT.